This TCR beta chain was observed in a study of early T cells in non-severe SARS-CoV-2 infection. In the study overall: It was bulk RNA from unsorted whole blood that was sequenced, and the chains were unpaired.

This clonotype was seen a few times. The length of the CDR3 is 13 residues. Between the trimmed V and J ends, which lost 6 bases and 5 bases, there was a span of 11 bases. Germline CDR1 MNHNS, CDR2 SASEGT. TCRdb ran MiXCR on the 5' RACE reads and lists one entry per CDR3 protein. This table holds about 83,000 distinct CDR3 sequences, 8% to 13% found once. This receptor was identified in an adult who was a healthcare worker with PCR-confirmed SARS-CoV-2 infection or an uninfected control (not recorded which). The sequencing used whole blood, collected at baseline. The genes are TRBV6-1 and TRBJ2-4; D gene uncertain. CDR3 DNA: TGTGCCAGCAGCCAGCTAGAGGAAAACATTCAGTACTTC. Its translation is CASSQLEENIQYF.